Below, 26 T cell receptor beta chains from the same sample are listed, as sequenced in a study of Ad26.COV2.S vaccination and SARS-CoV-2 variants. TCRdb keeps only in-frame clones here, not all; method: immunoSEQ multiplex PCR. The sample lists about 350,000 clones, less than 90% occurring once. As for treatment: about 20 received Ad26.COV2.S at low or high dose, single or two shots; 5 received placebo; per-sample allocation not given. The samples date from day 63 after the first vaccine or placebo injection. Sequenced here: peripheral blood, sampled in a trial of Ad26.COV2.S vaccine versus placebo. All receptors come from a person aged 18-65 years who received the Ad26.COV2.S COVID-19 vaccine or a placebo.

This clone has just a few counts. As DNA, the CDR3 is TGTGCCAGCTCACCACTCCTGGGGGATAAGCCCCAGCATTTT. Its translation is CASSPLLGDKPQHF. The chain employs TRBV18 and TRBJ1-5, with D possibly being TRBD1 (5 bases). Between the trimmed V and J ends, which lost 1 base and 8 bases, there was a span of 12 bases. The germline V gene has CDR1 KGHSH and CDR2 LQKENI. The CDR3 extends over 14 amino acids.

This clone occurred once. The rearrangement uses TRBV7-3 and TRBJ2-2; 9 positions agree with TRBD1. The CDR3 spans 17 residues. Trimming removed 4 bases from V and 5 bases from J; junction bases left unmatched: 11. The germline gives CDR1 SGHTA, CDR2 FQGTGA. CDR3 coding DNA: TGTGCCAGCAGCTCGGCCAAACAGGGGGCTGGGACCGGGGAGCTGTTTTTT. Translating it yields CASSSAKQGAGTGELFF. The full variable domain, with the rest looked up from reference TRBV7-3 and TRBJ2-2, is GAGVSQTPSNKVTEKGKYVELRCDPISGHTALYWYRQSLGQGPEFLIYFQGTGAADDSGLPNDRFFAVRPEGSVSTLKIQRTERGDSAVYLCASSSAKQGAGTGELFFGEGSRLTVL.

In this sample, this clone turned up a few times. The chain couples TRBV6-5 to TRBJ1-6; no definite D call. Germline CDR1 reads MNHEY; CDR2 reads SVGAGI. The CDR3 is made up of 14 amino acids. The V end was cut by 3 bases, the J end by 10 bases, with 13 bases between. In DNA form, the CDR3 reads TGTGCCAGCAGTTATGGGGAGGTGGGATCACCCCTCCACTTT. The encoded protein is CASSYGEVGSPLHF.

V usage is TRBV6-5 and J usage is TRBJ2-5, with D possibly called TRBD1 or TRBD2 (5 bases each). V lost 6 bases and J 2 bases, leaving 16 bases between the germline ends. From germline, CDR1 is MNHEY and CDR2 SVGAGI. This CDR3 is 15 amino acids long. The CDR3 DNA reads TGTGCCAGCAGGGATCCGGGACGGAGACAAGAGACCCAGTACTTC. Protein sequence: CASRDPGRRQETQYF.

This chain's CDR3 is CASSSVRGQFF. The CDR3 DNA reads as TGTGCCAGCAGTTCGGTAAGAGGCCAGTTCTTC. The chain has TRBV12-3 or TRBV12-4 and TRBJ2-1; D remains unclear. Trimming stripped 4 bases from V and 13 bases from J, with 11 bases between. There are 11 residues in the CDR3.

This clone occurred once. The CDR3 DNA follows: TGTGCCAGCTCTGGGGAACGTAGCCAGCCCCAGCATTTT. Translated, it gives CASSGERSQPQHF. The chain carries TRBV12-3 or TRBV12-4 and TRBJ1-5, with D uncertain. V was trimmed by 8 bases and J by 7 bases, leaving 15 bases between them. The CDR3 loop spans 13 amino acids.

V gene TRBV29-1 combines with J gene TRBJ2-7; D may be TRBD1 (5 bases). The ends were cut back, 6 bases at V and 0 bases at J, with 15 bases in the middle. From germline, CDR1 is SQVTM and CDR2 ANQGSEA. This CDR3 spans 14 amino acids. CDR3 bases: TGCAGCGTAAAATACCGTGACAGCTCCTACGAGCAGTACTTC. Amino acid sequence: CSVKYRDSSYEQYF.

V and J are TRBV9 and TRBJ2-1; 9 bases match TRBD2. Trimming removed 0 bases from V and 3 bases from J; junction bases left unmatched: 4. This CDR3 has 16 residues. Germline loops: CDR1 SGDLS, CDR2 YYNGEE. The CDR3 here is CASSVVATSGYNEQFF. In DNA form, the CDR3 reads TGTGCCAGCAGCGTAGTTGCGACTAGCGGCTACAATGAGCAGTTCTTC.

The chain is built from TRBV6-1 and TRBJ1-3; D not certain. This CDR3 is built from 14 residues. Germline V CDR1 and CDR2: MNHNS, SASEGT. Trimming stripped 2 bases from V and 2 bases from J, with 7 bases between. CDR3 nucleotides: TGTGCCAGCAGTGAAACCATAACTGGAAACACCATATATTTT. It is translated as CASSETITGNTIYF.

The chain is built from TRBV4-2 and TRBJ2-3; no reliable D call. The CDR3 totals 14 residues. Between the trimmed V and J ends, which lost 1 base and 0 bases, there was a span of 5 bases. Germline CDR1 reads LGHNA; CDR2 reads YNFKEQ. Here the CDR3 DNA reads TGTGCCAGCAGCCAAGGTACTAGCACAGATACGCAGTATTTT. The encoded protein is CASSQGTSTDTQYF.

The chain recombines TRBV27 with TRBJ2-1; TRBD1 is a possible D gene (6 bases). CDR1 and CDR2 (germline): MNHEY, SMNVEV (reference sequence). The V end was cut by 6 bases, the J end by 8 bases, with 8 bases between. This CDR3 comprises 11 residues. CDR3 amino acids: CASSRGHEQFF. In DNA, the CDR3 is TGTGCCAGCAGCAGGGGCCATGAGCAGTTCTTC.

This clone was seen a single time. The gene calls are TRBV6-1 and TRBJ2-7, with 7 bases that match TRBD1. The CDR3 runs 16 residues. The germline CDR1 and CDR2 sequences are MNHNS and SASEGT. V lost 0 bases to trimming and J lost 2 bases; unmatched junction nucleotides: 7. CDR3 in DNA: TGTGCCAGCAGTGAAGCGGCAGGACAGGCAACCTACGAGCAGTACTTC. Protein product: CASSEAAGQATYEQYF.

This clone was recorded only once. The chain is built from TRBV27 and TRBJ1-1; D remains unclear. Trimming cost V 5 bases and J 6 bases, with 7 bases left between them. Germline CDR1 is MNHEY and CDR2 is SMNVEV (reference sequence). The length of the CDR3 is 11 residues. The CDR3 nucleotides are TGTGCCAGCAGTGGTATCGCTGAAGCTTTCTTT. It yields the protein CASSGIAEAFF.

This CDR3 reads CASSLMPVDQPQHF. CDR3 sequence (DNA): TGTGCCAGCAGCTTAATGCCAGTCGATCAGCCCCAGCATTTT. The chain is built from TRBV7-2 and TRBJ1-5; no reliable D call. Trimming left V 2 bases short and J 5 bases short, with 10 bases between. Germline V gene data show CDR1 as SGHTA and CDR2 as FQGNSA. The CDR3 length is 14 residues.

This clone was counted a single time. As DNA, the CDR3 is TGTGCCAGCAGTAGCCCCACTGAAGCTTTCTTT. Translated, it gives CASSSPTEAFF. The gene calls are TRBV6-5 and TRBJ1-1; D uncertain. This CDR3 is built from 11 residues. With 5 bases removed from V and 4 bases from J, the gap between germline ends came to 5 bases. Germline V gene sequence: CDR1 MNHEY, CDR2 SVGAGI.

The chain links TRBV29-1 to TRBJ1-1; possible D gene TRBD1, 5 bases. Trimming took 8 bases from V and 2 from J, leaving 9 bases between them. In germline, CDR1 is SQVTM, CDR2 ANQGSEA. CDR3 length equals 11 residues. The CDR3, as DNA: TGCAGCTCAAGGACAAACACTGAAGCTTTCTTT. As protein: CSSRTNTEAFF.

J is TRBJ2-3 and V is TRBV4-2; 10 bases fit TRBD2. Germline trimming cut 0 bases from V and 0 bases from J; bases unmatched to any gene: 15. In germline, CDR1 is LGHNA, CDR2 YNFKEQ. The CDR3 loop spans 21 amino acids. CDR3 bases: TGTGCCAGCAGCCAAGATGTTGTGGGAGCGGGGGGGATCGAAAGCACAGATACGCAGTATTTT. It encodes CASSQDVVGAGGIESTDTQYF.

The CDR3 loop reads CAWSVGRVNTGELFF. DNA for the CDR3: TGTGCCTGGAGCGTTGGACGGGTGAACACCGGGGAGCTGTTTTTT. The chain combines TRBV30 with TRBJ2-2, with D unresolved. Trimming took off 3 bases at V and 1 base at J, with 12 bases between the two ends. The CDR3 covers 15 residues. Germline loops: CDR1 GTSNPN, CDR2 SVGIG (reference sequence).

The chain recombines TRBV21-1 with TRBJ1-4. TRBV21-1 is flagged as a pseudogene. The CDR3 totals 14 residues. The CDR3 nucleotides are TGTGCCAGCGGGGGGGTAGCAACTAATGAAAAACTGTTTTTT. Translated, it gives CASGGVATNEKLFF.

In the case of this clone: Other DNA sequences in the same sample also yield this CDR3. V is TRBV7-2 and J is TRBJ2-2; D gene ambiguous. The CDR3 runs 13 residues. V lost 5 bases and J 5 bases, leaving 9 bases between the germline ends. Germline CDR1 reads SGHTA; CDR2 reads FQGNSA. Here the CDR3 DNA reads TGTGCCAGCAGCCCTAGACAAACCGGGGAGCTGTTTTTT. It specifies CASSPRQTGELFF.

The chain couples TRBV7-6 to TRBJ2-7; TRBD2 matches 13 bases. The CDR3 sequence is 19 residues long. Trimming removed 3 bases from V and 6 bases from J; junction bases left unmatched: 17. Germline V gene data show CDR1 as SGHVS and CDR2 as FNYEAQ. The CDR3 DNA sequence: TGTGCCAGCAGCTTGGAGATTAGTACTAGCGGGAGGGCCCCGGGCGAGCAGTACTTC. As protein: CASSLEISTSGRAPGEQYF.

V gene TRBV7-2 combines with J gene TRBJ2-3; D assignment may be TRBD1 or TRBD2 (6 bases each). The length of the CDR3 is 16 residues. The V gene's germline CDR1 is SGHTA and CDR2 FQGNSA. V lost 4 bases and J lost 2, with 16 bases in between. This CDR3 is CASSSIGQRATDTQYF. The CDR3, as DNA: TGTGCCAGCAGCTCGATAGGACAGCGGGCCACAGATACGCAGTATTTT.

The chain links TRBV5-1 to TRBJ1-1; 7 bases align to TRBD1. This CDR3 spans 14 amino acids. Germline V gene lookup returns CDR1 SGHRS and CDR2 YFSETQ. V shed 4 bases and J 10 bases; nucleotides not matched to a gene: 13. In DNA, the CDR3 is TGCGCCAGCAGCCACGTTGAGGGTGCAGGGGGAGCTTTCTTT. Its protein product is CASSHVEGAGGAFF. The full variable domain, completed using reference TRBV5-1 and TRBJ1-1, is KAGVTQTPRYLIKTRGQQVTLSCSPISGHRSVSWYQQTPGQGLQFLFEYFSETQRNKGNFPGRFSGRQFSNSRSEMNVSTLELGDSALYLCASSHVEGAGGAFFGQGTRLTVV.

This rearrangement joins TRBV9 to TRBJ2-3, with 8 nucleotides matching TRBD2. J gave up 4 bases and V 2 bases, and 6 bases lay outside the gene matches. The CDR3 covers 15 residues. Per the germline V gene, CDR1 is SGDLS and CDR2 is YYNGEE. This CDR3 is CASSVSAGVADTQYF. The CDR3 DNA follows: TGTGCCAGCAGCGTTTCAGCGGGGGTGGCAGATACGCAGTATTTT.

The V gene is TRBV5-6, the J gene TRBJ2-2, with 11 bases that match TRBD2. The CDR3 covers 17 residues. CDR1 SGHDT and CDR2 YYEEEE come from the germline V gene. V gave up 1 base and J gave up 7 bases; unmatched junction bases: 9. The CDR3 DNA follows: TGTGCCAGCAGCTTGCTAGCGGGAGGAATTAACGGCGGGGAGCTGTTTTTT. This sequence encodes CASSLLAGGINGGELFF.

The chain carries TRBV6-5 and TRBJ2-3, with no clear D. CDR1 and CDR2 from the germline V gene are MNHEY and SVGAGI. The CDR3 runs to 13 residues. With 2 bases removed from V and 2 bases from J, the gap between germline ends came to 5 bases. CDR3 residues: CASSYPSTDTQYF. The CDR3 DNA reads as TGTGCCAGCAGTTACCCCTCCACAGATACGCAGTATTTT.